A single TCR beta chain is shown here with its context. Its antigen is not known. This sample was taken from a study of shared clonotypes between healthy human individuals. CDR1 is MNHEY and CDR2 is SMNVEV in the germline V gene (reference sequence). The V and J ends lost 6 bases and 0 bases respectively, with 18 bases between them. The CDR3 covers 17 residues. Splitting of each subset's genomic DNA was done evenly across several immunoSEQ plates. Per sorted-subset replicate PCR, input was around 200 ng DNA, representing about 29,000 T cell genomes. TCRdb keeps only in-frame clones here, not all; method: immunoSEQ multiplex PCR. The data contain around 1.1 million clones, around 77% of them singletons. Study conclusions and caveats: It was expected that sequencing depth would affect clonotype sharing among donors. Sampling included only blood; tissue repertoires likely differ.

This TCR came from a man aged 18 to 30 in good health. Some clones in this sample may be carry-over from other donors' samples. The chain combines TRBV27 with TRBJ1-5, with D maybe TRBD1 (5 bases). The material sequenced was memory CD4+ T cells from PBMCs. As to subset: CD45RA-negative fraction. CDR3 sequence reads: CASRPLGRGGSNQPQHF. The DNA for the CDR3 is TGTGCCAGCAGGCCACTTGGGAGGGGTGGTAGCAATCAGCCCCAGCATTTT.